The TCR beta chain described here comes from a study of cytomegalovirus exposure and HLA in healthy donors. Study information: HLA-typed donors were the source of about 90 million unique TCRs held in an early data release. General observations from the study: Sequence variants that were highly shared formed a cluster that was likely a sequencing artifact.

Trimming shortened V by 6 bases and J by 4 bases, and 21 bases separated the two germline ends. Germline V gives CDR1 KGHSH, CDR2 LQKENI. There are 16 residues in the CDR3. Concerning this clone itself: Its cognate antigen is unknown.

PCR used 60 Vbeta primers and 13 Jbeta primers. TCRdb keeps only in-frame clones here, not all; method: immunoSEQ multiplex PCR. The data hold about 130,000 clones, with 75% to 90% observed a single time. The V call is TRBV18, the J call TRBJ1-1, with a tentative D call TRBD1 (5 bases). The sequenced material came from PBMCs. This receptor was identified in a male donor in good health and CMV-seronegative. CDR3 amino acids: CASSPAPAGVATEAFF. As DNA, the CDR3 is TGTGCCAGCTCTCCCGCCCCGGCGGGGGTGGCCACTGAAGCTTTCTTT.